This TCR beta chain was profiled in a study of blood T cell repertoires in COVID-19. In the source study's methods: Amplification of reference gene primers provided the estimated nucleated cell counts. The protocol was immunoSEQ multiplex PCR, while the TCRdb copy is restricted to in-frame clones and leaves out a portion. For V, J and clone size, that table is used; D and trimming come from the DNA. The data show tens of thousands of clones, 60% to 80% seen once. This clonotype originated in a woman aged 60-70 years with acute or convalescent COVID-19. The sequenced sample consisted of peripheral blood.

DNA of the CDR3: TGTGCCAGCAGCTTGGGACAGGTTTACTATGGCTACACCTTC. Its translation: CASSLGQVYYGYTF. The chain couples TRBV5-4 to TRBJ1-2; a possible D gene is TRBD1 (6 bases). CDR1 is SGHNT, CDR2 YYREEE, per germline (reference sequence). There are 14 residues in the CDR3. V was pared by 0 bases and J by 3 bases, with 9 bases between.